These 26 T cell receptor beta chains were all obtained from the same sample, sequenced in a study of blood T cell repertoires in COVID-19. Sequencing used immunoSEQ multiplex PCR; TCRdb keeps in-frame clones, though not all of them. This repertoire shows approximately 250,000 clones, around nine tenths found once; its top ten account for about 10%. The sample consisted of peripheral blood. The receptors were gathered from a man in his forties with active or convalescent COVID-19.

The chain recombines TRBV9 with TRBJ2-1; 7 nucleotides line up with TRBD2. V lost 4 bases to trimming and J lost 0 bases; unmatched junction nucleotides: 4. The CDR3 covers 15 residues. The V gene's germline CDR1 is SGDLS and CDR2 YYNGEE. The CDR3 coding sequence is TGTGCCAGCAGCTCCGGGAGGAGCTCCTACAATGAGCAGTTCTTC. Its protein is CASSSGRSSYNEQFF.

This chain connects TRBV21-1 to TRBJ2-3; the table calls TRBD2, which could not be checked here. TRBV21-1 is a pseudogene. The CDR3 covers 16 residues. The CDR3 loop reads CASSSSGRWGTDTQYF. DNA of the CDR3: TGTGCCAGCAGCTCGAGCGGGAGATGGGGCACAGATACGCAGTATTTT.

The genes are TRBV7-9 and TRBJ1-2; D remains unclear. Germline CDR1 and CDR2: SEHNR and FQNEAQ (reference sequence). The CDR3 totals 13 residues. The V end lost 0 bases, the J end lost 7 bases, and 9 bases lay between the germline ends. This CDR3 is CASSLAPESGYTF. The DNA of the CDR3 is TGTGCCAGCAGCTTAGCGCCGGAGAGTGGCTACACCTTC.

This CDR3 is CASSEAAGSTNEKLFF. The CDR3, as DNA: TGTGCCAGCAGTGAAGCAGCAGGGTCAACTAATGAAAAACTGTTTTTT. The rearrangement links TRBV6-1 to TRBJ1-4; D perhaps matches TRBD1 (5 bases). The CDR3 runs to 16 residues. Germline CDR1 MNHNS, CDR2 SASEGT. V was pared by 0 bases and J by 0 bases, with 8 bases between.

The rearrangement links TRBV5-1 to TRBJ2-3, with a tentative D call TRBD1 (5 bases). The CDR3 has 13 residues. The V gene lost 10 bases and the J gene lost 2 bases, with 14 bases spanning the gap. Germline values: CDR1 SGHRS, CDR2 YFSETQ. CDR3 bases: TGCGCCGTCTCCAGGGATGACACAGATACGCAGTATTTT. As protein: CAVSRDDTDTQYF. Variable domain in full (rest from reference TRBV5-1 and TRBJ2-3): KAGVTQTPRYLIKTRGQQVTLSCSPISGHRSVSWYQQTPGQGLQFLFEYFSETQRNKGNFPGRFSGRQFSNSRSEMNVSTLELGDSALYLCAVSRDDTDTQYFGPGTRLTVL.

This sequence joins TRBV12-3 or TRBV12-4 and TRBJ1-1; D unclear. There are 13 residues in the CDR3. The V end lost 3 bases, the J end lost 0 bases, and 5 bases lay between the germline ends. The CDR3 region has the DNA TGTGCCAGCAGTTTCGAGGTGAACACTGAAGCTTTCTTT. As protein: CASSFEVNTEAFF.

The chain has TRBV28 and TRBJ2-2, with D possibly matching TRBD2 (6 bases). This CDR3 is 15 amino acids long. Looked up from germline, CDR1 is MDHEN and CDR2 is SYDVKM. Deletions cut 3 bases from V and 0 bases from J, with 8 bases between. The CDR3 here is CASSFGGANTGELFF. The CDR3 DNA is TGTGCCAGCAGTTTCGGCGGGGCGAACACCGGGGAGCTGTTTTTT.

The chain uses TRBV30 and TRBJ1-5; 9 bases fit TRBD1. The V and J ends lost 1 base and 6 bases, in that order; junction bases with no gene match: 7. This CDR3 contains 15 residues. The germline CDR1 and CDR2 sequences are GTSNPN and SVGIG (reference sequence). In nucleotides, the CDR3 is TGTGCCTGGAGTGCCGGACAGGGGTTGGTTCAGCCCCAGCATTTT. The encoded protein is CAWSAGQGLVQPQHF.

The rearrangement uses TRBV7-2 and TRBJ1-4, with D possibly TRBD1 on 5 matching bases. Trimming removed 3 bases at V and 8 bases at J, with 10 bases between. CDR3 size: 13 residues. Germline CDR1 SGHTA, CDR2 FQGNSA. The CDR3: CASSFAGTEKLFF. The CDR3 DNA reads TGTGCCAGCAGCTTTGCGGGGACCGAAAAACTGTTTTTT. The whole variable domain, filled in from reference TRBV7-2 and TRBJ1-4, reads GAGVSQSPSNKVTEKGKDVELRCDPISGHTALYWYRQSLGQGLEFLIYFQGNSAPDKSGLPSDRFSAERTGGSVSTLTIQRTQQEDSAVYLCASSFAGTEKLFFGSGTQLSVL.

This CDR3 reads CASSLGRVLRETNEKLFF. Here the CDR3 DNA reads TGTGCCAGCAGCTTAGGGAGGGTCCTGAGGGAAACTAATGAAAAACTGTTTTTT. This sequence joins TRBV11-2 and TRBJ1-4; D uncertain. Germline values: CDR1 SGHAT, CDR2 FQNNGV. CDR3 length: 18 amino acids. V lost 1 base, J lost 1 base, and 16 bases lay in between.

V is TRBV5-1 and J is TRBJ2-1; TRBD2 matches 11 bases. V gave up 4 bases and J gave up 4 bases; unmatched junction bases: 10. Germline loops: CDR1 SGHRS, CDR2 YFSETQ. The CDR3 spans 17 residues. The CDR3 nucleotides read TGCGCCAGCAGCCCGGACTCCGGGACTAGCGGATACAATGAGCAGTTCTTC. Its protein is CASSPDSGTSGYNEQFF.

V is TRBV18 and J is TRBJ2-7; D gene uncertain. The CDR3 consists of 12 residues. Germline V gene data show CDR1 as KGHSH and CDR2 as LQKENI. V was clipped by 6 bases and J by 4 bases, with 10 bases between them. The DNA of the CDR3 is TGTGCCAGCTCCGCAGTCCGATACGAGCAGTACTTC. Translated, it gives CASSAVRYEQYF.

The V call is TRBV5-8, the J call TRBJ2-1, with TRBD1 matching 7 bases. The germline V gene has CDR1 SGHTS and CDR2 YDEGEE. This CDR3 contains 15 residues. V trimming: 3 bases; J trimming: 5 bases; junction bases outside the gene matches: 8. Here the CDR3 reads CASSWGQNSHNEQFF. The CDR3, as DNA: TGTGCCAGCAGCTGGGGACAGAACAGCCACAATGAGCAGTTCTTC.

The chain is built from TRBV7-9 and TRBJ1-1; unclear D gene. Trimming took off 5 bases at V and 3 bases at J, with 4 bases between the two ends. CDR3 size: 11 residues. Per the germline V gene, CDR1 is SEHNR and CDR2 is FQNEAQ (reference sequence). The CDR3 coding sequence is TGTGCCAGCAGCGTCGACACTGAAGCTTTCTTT. Protein product: CASSVDTEAFF.

J is TRBJ2-2 and V is TRBV2, with D hard to call. V gave up 6 bases and J gave up 4 bases, with 9 bases separating them. The CDR3 contains 13 residues. Germline assignment: CDR1 SNHLY and CDR2 FYNNEI. The CDR3 here is CASRLPGTGELFF. Written as DNA, the CDR3 is TGTGCCAGCAGACTTCCTGGCACCGGGGAGCTGTTTTTT.

This clone was found a few times. In DNA, the CDR3 is TGCAGCGCCCAGGGTGCCCGAGCGGGCGCTTACGACGAGCAGTACTTC. This translates into CSAQGARAGAYDEQYF. The gene calls are TRBV29-1 and TRBJ2-7; TRBD2 might be the D (6 bases). V gave up 7 bases and J gave up 5 bases, with 27 bases separating them. The CDR3 totals 16 residues. Germline CDR1 SQVTM, CDR2 ANQGSEA.

The genes are TRBV11-2 and TRBJ2-5; weak D call: TRBD2 (6 bases). The CDR3 has 13 amino acids. Germline assignment: CDR1 SGHAT and CDR2 FQNNGV. The V and J ends lost 3 bases and 2 bases respectively, with 7 bases between them. CDR3 bases: TGTGCCAGCAGCTTGGGGACTCAAGAGACCCAGTACTTC. This sequence encodes CASSLGTQETQYF.

J is TRBJ2-2 and V is TRBV28; D perhaps matches TRBD2 (6 bases). The CDR3 is made up of 13 amino acids. Germline CDR1 MDHEN, CDR2 SYDVKM. V lost 6 bases and J lost 4, with 9 bases in between. The CDR3 bases are TGTGCCAGCAGAGGGGAGGTCACCGGGGAGCTGTTTTTT. Translation gives CASRGEVTGELFF. Combining the CDR3 with reference TRBV28 and TRBJ2-2 gives the whole variable domain DVKVTQSSRYLVKRTGEKVFLECVQDMDHENMFWYRQDPGLGLRLIYFSYDVKMKEKGDIPEGYSVSREKKERFSLILESASTNQTSMYLCASRGEVTGELFFGEGSRLTVL.

This chain connects TRBV27 to TRBJ2-2; D uncertain. The CDR3 consists of 12 residues. V gave up 8 bases and J gave up 6 bases, with 10 bases separating them. Germline values: CDR1 MNHEY, CDR2 SMNVEV (reference sequence). The CDR3 region has the DNA TGTGCCAGCGGTTACAAAGCCGGGGAGCTGTTTTTT. It is translated as CASGYKAGELFF.

CDR3 coding DNA: TGTGCCAGCAGCTTAAGTGCAGCGGGAGGGGAGACCCAGTACTTC. Protein product: CASSLSAAGGETQYF. This chain uses TRBV7-6 with TRBJ2-5, with 10 nucleotides matching TRBD2. The J segment lost 5 bases and the V segment lost 2 bases, leaving 5 bases of the junction unmatched. The CDR3 extends over 15 amino acids. The germline gives CDR1 SGHVS, CDR2 FNYEAQ.

The chain carries TRBV9 and TRBJ2-1; the match to TRBD2 covers 15 bases. This CDR3 is 16 amino acids long. V was pared by 4 bases and J by 8 bases, with 7 bases of the junction left unmatched. Per germline, CDR1 SGDLS and CDR2 YYNGEE. The CDR3 loop is CASSWTSGGARDEQFF. In DNA form, the CDR3 reads TGTGCCAGCAGCTGGACTAGCGGGGGGGCCCGGGATGAGCAGTTCTTC.

The rearrangement uses TRBV19 and TRBJ2-1, with 10 bases aligning to TRBD2. Per germline, CDR1 LNHDA and CDR2 SQIVND (reference sequence). Trimming removed 2 bases from V and 5 bases from J; junction bases left unmatched: 9. The CDR3 runs 17 residues. The chain's CDR3 is CASSISLLAGANNEQFF. The DNA of the CDR3 is TGTGCCAGTAGTATATCCCTTCTAGCGGGGGCTAACAATGAGCAGTTCTTC.

CDR3 sequence (DNA): TGTGCCAGCGCGCCCCTAGGGAGCACTGAAGCTTTCTTT. Translated, it gives CASAPLGSTEAFF. The chain recombines TRBV6-5 with TRBJ1-1; D uncertain. CDR3 length: 13 amino acids. The germline gives CDR1 MNHEY, CDR2 SVGAGI. V was cut by 8 bases and J by 4 bases, with 14 bases left in between.

The chain combines TRBV2 with TRBJ2-7, with TRBD1 as a possible D gene (6 bases). The CDR3 extends over 15 amino acids. Germline values: CDR1 SNHLY, CDR2 FYNNEI. The V end lost 7 bases, the J end lost 6 bases, and 22 bases lay between the germline ends. CDR3 DNA: TGTGCCAGCACTAGGACAGCGGTCGCCGGCTCCGAGCAGTACTTC. Encoded protein: CASTRTAVAGSEQYF.

This clone has only a few counts. The chain has TRBV6-5 and TRBJ1-2, with 8 bases aligning to TRBD1. After removal of 6 bases from V and 3 bases from J, the junction contained 3 bases not matched to a gene. This CDR3 contains 13 residues. Germline lookup yields CDR1 MNHEY and CDR2 SVGAGI. DNA for the CDR3: TGTGCCAGCAGACAGGGGGAGGACTATGGCTACACCTTC. Translated: CASRQGEDYGYTF.

This rearrangement joins TRBV7-3 to TRBJ1-1, with D possibly matching TRBD1 (5 bases). Trimming pared 4 bases from V and 5 bases from J, leaving 11 bases between. Per germline, CDR1 SGHTA and CDR2 FQGTGA. This CDR3 has 13 residues. The CDR3 protein is CASSSPGGTEAFF. The DNA of the CDR3 is TGTGCCAGCAGCTCCCCCGGGGGAACTGAAGCTTTCTTT.